A single sample gave rise to the 27 T cell receptor beta chains below, sequenced in a study of graft-versus-host responses after intestinal transplantation. The table came from immunoSEQ multiplex PCR; TCRdb's copy has only in-frame clones and leaves some out. The sample carries around 87,000 clones, about 90% recorded once. These TCRs' antigens remain unknown. The sequencing used unstimulated CD8+ T cells sorted from spleen or lymph node cells, collected before transplant. The receptors stem from a human donor who was the organ donor for an intestinal transplant.

The chain combines TRBV5-6 with TRBJ2-2; 11 bases match TRBD2. Germline V lookup: CDR1 SGHDT, CDR2 YYEEEE. V lost 4 bases to trimming and J lost 6 bases; unmatched junction nucleotides: 8. The CDR3 totals 16 residues. This CDR3 reads CASSVLAGGRAGELFF. CDR3 nucleotides: TGTGCCAGCAGCGTTCTAGCGGGGGGCAGGGCCGGGGAGCTGTTTTTT. The full variable domain, completed using reference TRBV5-6 and TRBJ2-2, is DAGVTQSPTHLIKTRGQQVTLRCSPKSGHDTVSWYQQALGQGPQFIFQYYEEEERQRGNFPDRFSGHQFPNYSSELNVNALLLGDSALYLCASSVLAGGRAGELFFGEGSRLTVL.

The J gene is TRBJ1-4, the V gene TRBV27; D possibly corresponds to TRBD1 (6 bases). V lost 2 bases and J lost 8, with 12 bases in between. The CDR3 is 14 residues long. Germline V CDR1 and CDR2: MNHEY, SMNVEV (reference sequence). The CDR3: CASSLKQGGEKLFF. CDR3 bases: TGTGCCAGCAGTTTAAAACAGGGAGGGGAAAAACTGTTTTTT.

V is TRBV5-4 and J is TRBJ2-7, with 7 bases matching TRBD2. CDR3 length equals 15 residues. V shed 0 bases, J shed 3 bases, and the junction held 6 bases outside the gene matches. Germline V gene data show CDR1 as SGHNT and CDR2 as YYREEE (reference sequence). CDR3 loop: CASSLAGGGNYEQYF. The CDR3 DNA reads TGTGCCAGCAGCTTGGCTGGCGGGGGTAACTACGAGCAGTACTTC.

The CDR3, as DNA: TGTGCCAGCAGCTCCGGGATAGCCAAAAACATTCAGTACTTC. The encoded protein is CASSSGIAKNIQYF. The J gene is TRBJ2-4, the V gene TRBV9, with D perhaps matching TRBD2 (5 bases). CDR1 is SGDLS, CDR2 YYNGEE, per germline. The ends were cut back, 4 bases at V and 0 bases at J, with 8 bases in the middle. There are 14 residues in the CDR3.

V is TRBV2 and J is TRBJ1-4, with unresolved D. Germline loops: CDR1 SNHLY, CDR2 FYNNEI. The CDR3 length is 10 residues. Trimming took 8 bases from V and 4 from J, leaving 2 bases between them. This CDR3 is CASYNEKLFF. DNA of the CDR3: TGTGCCAGCTATAATGAAAAACTGTTTTTT.

The rearrangement joins TRBV11-2 to TRBJ1-3; D remains unclear. The ends were cut back, 5 bases at V and 1 base at J, with 15 bases in the middle. Per the germline V gene, CDR1 is SGHAT and CDR2 is FQNNGV. The CDR3 spans 16 residues. The CDR3: CASSPAELISGNTIYF. CDR3 nucleotide sequence: TGTGCCAGCAGCCCCGCGGAACTCATTTCTGGAAACACCATATATTTT.

The chain employs TRBV7-8 and TRBJ2-7; D may be TRBD1 (5 bases). From germline, CDR1 is SGHVS and CDR2 FQNEAQ. Trimming removed 5 bases at V and 2 bases at J, with 13 bases between. This CDR3 is built from 14 residues. The CDR3 sequence is CASSDPTGAYEQYF. Written as DNA, the CDR3 is TGTGCCAGCAGCGACCCCACAGGTGCCTACGAGCAGTACTTC.

This CDR3 reads CASSQEGGLGTGELFF. CDR3 in DNA: TGCGCCAGCAGCCAAGAGGGAGGACTAGGGACCGGGGAGCTGTTTTTT. The rearrangement uses TRBV4-1 and TRBJ2-2; 7 nucleotides agree with TRBD2. The CDR3 consists of 16 residues. After removal of 0 bases from V and 5 bases from J, the junction contained 6 bases not matched to a gene. Germline CDR1 and CDR2: MGHRA and YSYEKL.

The chain is built from TRBV23-1 and TRBJ2-5; 15 nucleotides align to TRBD2. Being an ORF, TRBV23-1 has a function that is uncertain. CDR3 length: 17 residues. Trimming at V came to 4 bases and at J to 4 bases, leaving 7 bases not matched to a gene. DNA of the CDR3: TGCGCCAGCAGTCGTGGACTAGCGGGGGGGCCAGGAGAGACCCAGTACTTC. Protein: CASSRGLAGGPGETQYF.

The chain has TRBV7-3 and TRBJ1-1, with D tentatively TRBD1 (6 bases). CDR1 and CDR2 (germline): SGHTA, FQGTGA. This CDR3 comprises 15 residues. Trimming left V 2 bases short and J 1 base short, with 11 bases between. The CDR3 loop is CASSLSGATNTEAFF. For the CDR3, the DNA is TGTGCCAGCAGCTTATCAGGGGCGACGAACACTGAAGCTTTCTTT.

This rearrangement joins TRBV27 to TRBJ2-1, with TRBD1 matching over 7 bases. V shed 6 bases and J 2 bases; nucleotides not matched to a gene: 4. The CDR3 length is 14 residues. Germline V lookup: CDR1 MNHEY, CDR2 SMNVEV (reference sequence). The DNA for the CDR3 is TGTGCCAGCAGCCGGGACAGAGCCTACAATGAGCAGTTCTTC. Protein sequence: CASSRDRAYNEQFF.

The rearrangement uses TRBV5-6 and TRBJ1-6; D gene ambiguous. The germline V gene has CDR1 SGHDT and CDR2 YYEEEE. The CDR3 runs to 14 residues. Trimming removed 2 bases from V and 4 bases from J, with 7 bases in between. The CDR3, as DNA: TGTGCCAGCAGCTTTTACAGATATAATTCACCCCTCCACTTT. It encodes CASSFYRYNSPLHF. Full variable domain (outside the CDR3, taken from reference TRBV5-6 and TRBJ1-6): DAGVTQSPTHLIKTRGQQVTLRCSPKSGHDTVSWYQQALGQGPQFIFQYYEEEERQRGNFPDRFSGHQFPNYSSELNVNALLLGDSALYLCASSFYRYNSPLHFGNGTRLTVT.

Only a few counts were recorded for this clone. The chain uses TRBV19 and TRBJ1-1; D remains unclear. The CDR3 is made up of 12 amino acids. V was shortened by 3 bases and J by 4 bases, with 6 bases between the two germline ends. Germline V lookup: CDR1 LNHDA, CDR2 SQIVND (reference sequence). The CDR3 coding sequence is TGTGCCAGTAGTATCAGTCTCACTGAAGCTTTCTTT. This gives the protein CASSISLTEAFF.

J is TRBJ1-2 and V is TRBV7-9; TRBD1 is a possible D gene (5 bases). Trimming took 2 bases from V and 3 from J, leaving 13 bases between them. The germline CDR1 and CDR2 sequences are SEHNR and FQNEAQ (reference sequence). The CDR3 consists of 15 residues. The CDR3 spells CASSLSGQLHYGYTF. The CDR3 DNA sequence: TGTGCCAGCAGCTTATCCGGACAACTTCACTATGGCTACACCTTC.

This clone was recorded once. In DNA, the CDR3 is TGTGCCAGCAGTCCATGGACAGGCAAGACGCACGAGCAGTACTTC. It translates to CASSPWTGKTHEQYF. V and J are TRBV27 and TRBJ2-5, with TRBD1 matching 7 bases. The end of the DNA aligns better with TRBJ2-7, so the J call may be wrong. Germline CDR1 is MNHEY and CDR2 is SMNVEV (reference sequence). This CDR3 contains 15 residues.

This clone was found a few times. The chain links TRBV9 to TRBJ2-7; D possibly corresponds to TRBD1 (6 bases). V lost 4 bases and J lost 3, with 14 bases in between. Per the germline V gene, CDR1 is SGDLS and CDR2 is YYNGEE. This CDR3 spans 14 amino acids. In nucleotides, the CDR3 is TGTGCCAGCAGCCCAGGGGACCGCTACTACGAGCAGTACTTC. It translates to CASSPGDRYYEQYF.

The chain recombines TRBV5-6 with TRBJ2-1; TRBD2 agrees at 12 bases. With 4 bases clipped from V and 7 bases from J, the junction kept 9 bases outside the gene matches. This CDR3 is built from 16 residues. Germline assignment: CDR1 SGHDT and CDR2 YYEEEE. The CDR3: CASSSASGGARNEQFF. In DNA, the CDR3 is TGTGCCAGCAGCAGCGCTAGCGGGGGGGCACGTAATGAGCAGTTCTTC.

The sample holds one count of this clone. This chain connects TRBV29-1 to TRBJ2-7; the D gene is possibly TRBD1 (6 bases). This CDR3 is built from 12 residues. Trimming shortened V by 5 bases and J by 4 bases, and 12 bases separated the two germline ends. From germline, CDR1 is SQVTM and CDR2 ANQGSEA. The CDR3 DNA reads TGCAGCGTTCAGGGGCCACCTTACGAGCAGTACTTC. It codes for CSVQGPPYEQYF.

The chain couples TRBV5-4 to TRBJ2-1; D call uncertain. The CDR3 sequence is 11 residues long. Between the trimmed V and J ends, which lost 0 bases and 12 bases, there was a span of 7 bases. Germline V gene sequence: CDR1 SGHNT, CDR2 YYREEE (reference sequence). CDR3 sequence (DNA): TGTGCCAGCAGCTTGGGCGCTGGGCAGTTCTTC. This translates into CASSLGAGQFF. Filled out from reference TRBV5-4 and TRBJ2-1, the complete variable domain reads ETGVTQSPTHLIKTRGQQVTLRCSSQSGHNTVSWYQQALGQGPQFIFQYYREEENGRGNFPPRFSGLQFPNYSSELNVNALELDDSALYLCASSLGAGQFFGPGTRLTVL.

The V call is TRBV7-9, the J call TRBJ2-5; D may be TRBD1 (6 bases). Germline V gene lookup returns CDR1 SEHNR and CDR2 FQNEAQ (reference sequence). The ends were cut back, 0 bases at V and 3 bases at J, with 11 bases in the middle. The CDR3 length is 15 residues. CDR3 loop: CASSLALGAEETQYF. Here the CDR3 DNA reads TGTGCCAGCAGCTTAGCGCTGGGGGCGGAAGAGACCCAGTACTTC.

The V gene is TRBV4-2, the J gene TRBJ2-3; TRBD2 agrees at 14 bases. CDR3 length: 15 amino acids. V lost 3 bases to trimming and J lost 10 bases; unmatched junction nucleotides: 6. CDR1 and CDR2 from the germline V gene are LGHNA and YNFKEQ. Here the CDR3 DNA reads TGTGCCAGCAGCCAGGCCGGGACTAGCGGGGGTGCGCAGTATTTT. This translates into CASSQAGTSGGAQYF.

The chain recombines TRBV19 with TRBJ1-3, with a possible D match to TRBD1 (6 bases). V dropped 3 bases and J dropped 4 bases, with 10 bases sitting between them. Germline V gene data show CDR1 as LNHDA and CDR2 as SQIVND (reference sequence). The CDR3 runs 14 residues. CDR3 nucleotide sequence: TGTGCCAGTAGTATGCTAACAGGGGGAAACACCATATATTTT. Protein: CASSMLTGGNTIYF.

V gene TRBV7-9 combines with J gene TRBJ2-7, with a weak D call TRBD2 (5 bases). Trimming removed 5 bases at V and 3 bases at J, with 11 bases between. In germline, CDR1 is SEHNR, CDR2 FQNEAQ (reference sequence). The CDR3 runs to 13 residues. The CDR3 is CASSPTGSYEQYF. The CDR3 DNA sequence: TGTGCCAGCAGCCCCACGGGAAGCTACGAGCAGTACTTC.

The J gene is TRBJ2-7, the V gene TRBV18; TRBD2 matches 7 bases. Per the germline V gene, CDR1 is KGHSH and CDR2 is LQKENI. Losses at the gene ends were 3 bases for V and 3 bases for J; bases not matched to a gene: 8. The CDR3 contains 15 residues. The CDR3 sequence is CASSPIERGNYEQYF. The DNA for the CDR3 is TGTGCCAGCTCACCGATTGAGCGGGGTAACTACGAGCAGTACTTC.

CDR3 in amino acids: CASSASPGTEETQYF. As DNA, the CDR3 is TGTGCCAGCAGCGCATCACCTGGGACAGAAGAGACCCAGTACTTC. The rearrangement links TRBV2 to TRBJ2-5; TRBD1 matches 7 bases. The V gene's germline CDR1 is SNHLY and CDR2 FYNNEI. V was clipped by 6 bases and J by 3 bases; unmatched bases: 10. The CDR3 length is 15 residues.

The chain joins TRBV27 to TRBJ1-2, with a tentative D call TRBD1 (6 bases). Trimming removed 5 bases at V and 5 bases at J, with 12 bases between. CDR3 length equals 13 residues. Per the germline V gene, CDR1 is MNHEY and CDR2 is SMNVEV (reference sequence). As DNA, the CDR3 is TGTGCCAGCAGTCCACAGGGTTCTTATGGCTACACCTTC. This encodes CASSPQGSYGYTF.

V gene TRBV11-2 combines with J gene TRBJ2-1; TRBD2 matches at 7 bases. Looked up from germline, CDR1 is SGHAT and CDR2 is FQNNGV. This CDR3 comprises 15 residues. V gave up 1 base and J gave up 7 bases; unmatched junction bases: 7. CDR3 amino acids: CASSLVAGVVNEQFF. The CDR3 nucleotides read TGTGCCAGCAGCTTAGTGGCGGGGGTGGTAAATGAGCAGTTCTTC.